A single sample gave rise to the 5 T cell receptor beta chains below, sequenced in a study of blood T cells in healthy people across ages. Then a second PCR, running roughly 7 to 11 cycles, was carried out with a sample-barcoded 5' primer and a J-beta primer mix. MiXCR, applied by TCRdb to the 5' RACE reads, yields one record per CDR3 protein. In the table there are over a million distinct CDR3 sequences, almost 25% of which are singletons. The sample was also reused in another study, on T cells of mothers and their children.

Sample: blood. The receptors shown here come from a girl aged 2 to 10 in good health.

This chain joins TRBV29-1 and TRBJ2-6; D is uncertain. CDR1 is SQVTM, CDR2 ANQGSEA, per germline. The CDR3 runs 12 residues. V dropped 5 bases and J dropped 4 bases, with 6 bases sitting between them. The CDR3 is CSVPDGANVLTF. The CDR3 bases are TGCAGCGTTCCTGACGGGGCCAACGTCCTGACTTTC.

The chain joins TRBV13 to TRBJ1-1, with a possible D match to TRBD1 (6 bases). The CDR3 sequence is 14 residues long. Between the trimmed V and J ends, which lost 7 bases and 5 bases, there was a span of 17 bases. CDR1 is PRHDT, CDR2 FYEKMQ, per germline (reference sequence). In nucleotides, the CDR3 is TGTGCCAGCACCCCTGGGGGCATGTGGACTGAAGCTTTCTTT. Protein sequence: CASTPGGMWTEAFF. The variable domain in full, completed from reference TRBV13 and TRBJ1-1, reads AAGVIQSPRHLIKEKRETATLKCYPIPRHDTVYWYQQGPGQDPQFLISFYEKMQSDKGSIPDRFSAQQFSDYHSELNMSSLELGDSALYFCASTPGGMWTEAFFGQGTRLTVV.

The V call is TRBV5-1, the J call TRBJ1-5, with 10 bases lining up with TRBD1. This CDR3 contains 18 residues. Trimming took 4 bases from V and 0 from J; bases not matched to a gene: 10. Germline-derived CDR1 and CDR2 are SGHRS and YFSETQ. The CDR3 nucleotides read TGCGCCAGCAGCAGCCGGGACAGGGGTCAATATAGCAATCAGCCCCAGCATTTT. This encodes CASSSRDRGQYSNQPQHF. Looking up the rest from reference TRBV5-1 and TRBJ1-5 gives the full variable domain: KAGVTQTPRYLIKTRGQQVTLSCSPISGHRSVSWYQQTPGQGLQFLFEYFSETQRNKGNFPGRFSGRQFSNSRSEMNVSTLELGDSALYLCASSSRDRGQYSNQPQHFGDGTRLSIL.

This clonotype came up a few times. V usage is TRBV7-2 and J usage is TRBJ2-7; 9 nucleotides match TRBD2. V lost 2 bases and J lost 6; bases outside the gene matches: 8. CDR3 length equals 15 residues. Germline V lookup: CDR1 SGHTA, CDR2 FQGNSA. Here the CDR3 reads CASSLSAGGPSEQYF. CDR3 DNA: TGTGCCAGCAGCTTATCGGCGGGAGGGCCATCCGAGCAGTACTTC.

The genes are TRBV7-2 and TRBJ2-7; 8 positions match TRBD1. In germline, CDR1 is SGHTA, CDR2 FQGNSA. The CDR3 is 15 amino acids. With V trimmed by 0 bases and J by 5 bases, 6 bases remained unmatched. The CDR3 region has the DNA TGTGCCAGCAGCTTAGCGCTAGGACAGGGAGACGAGCAGTACTTC. It codes for CASSLALGQGDEQYF.